This TCR beta chain was found in a study of T cells after yellow fever vaccination. Study-wide background: When fractions had low cell numbers, they were prepared with SMART-Seq v4 Ultra Low Input.

The CDR3 sequence is 22 residues long. Notes on the study in general: The study re-detected most primary-vaccination clones after the booster (approximately 96% CD4, roughly 85% CD8). When the response was secondary, it was weaker but reached its peak faster, day 5 versus 15.

On this clonotype itself: Antigen: not known. A much bigger clone sits one base away, suggesting this may be a read error.

They built TCR cDNA with 5'RACE template switching, a step that put in a universal primer site and UMIs. TCRdb fed the 5' RACE reads into MiXCR, producing one record per CDR3 protein. Of about 69,000 distinct CDR3 sequences detected, roughly 6% appear once; the ten largest clones hold roughly 2.3%. Here the sequenced sample was CD4+ T cells sorted from PBMCs, taken around 16 days after the first yellow fever vaccination. The chain carries TRBV21-1 and TRBJ2-4; the DNA was not used to check the table's D call, TRBD2. TRBV21-1 is termed a pseudogene. This clonotype originated in a man aged 18 to 30 who received the YFV17D yellow fever vaccine. This CDR3 is CASSTTHVRGLALGDAKNIQYF. As DNA, the CDR3 is TGTGCCAGCAGCACAACGCACGTAAGGGGCCTAGCGCTGGGGGACGCCAAAAACATTCAGTACTTC.